This TCR beta chain was observed in a study of cytomegalovirus exposure and HLA in healthy donors. General observations from the study: Analyses of presence and absence presupposed an approximately uniform sequencing depth across donors.

Germline V gene sequence: CDR1 SNHLY, CDR2 FYNNEI. Trimming shortened V by 8 bases and J by 8 bases, and 16 bases separated the two germline ends. CDR3 length: 14 amino acids. A word on this clone: Antigen unknown.

Both 60 Vbeta primers and 13 Jbeta primers went into the PCR. This table comes from immunoSEQ multiplex PCR, and its TCRdb copy is limited to in-frame clones, with some not included. The sample carries 140,000 to 150,000 clones, around 72% recorded once. The sequence was obtained from a man aged 40-49 years in good health and CMV-seronegative. The rearrangement uses TRBV2 and TRBJ1-6; D is perhaps TRBD1 (6 bases). Sequenced material: PBMCs. The CDR3 here is CASQNRVGYSPLHF. The DNA for the CDR3 is TGTGCCAGCCAGAACAGGGTGGGTTATTCACCCCTCCACTTT.